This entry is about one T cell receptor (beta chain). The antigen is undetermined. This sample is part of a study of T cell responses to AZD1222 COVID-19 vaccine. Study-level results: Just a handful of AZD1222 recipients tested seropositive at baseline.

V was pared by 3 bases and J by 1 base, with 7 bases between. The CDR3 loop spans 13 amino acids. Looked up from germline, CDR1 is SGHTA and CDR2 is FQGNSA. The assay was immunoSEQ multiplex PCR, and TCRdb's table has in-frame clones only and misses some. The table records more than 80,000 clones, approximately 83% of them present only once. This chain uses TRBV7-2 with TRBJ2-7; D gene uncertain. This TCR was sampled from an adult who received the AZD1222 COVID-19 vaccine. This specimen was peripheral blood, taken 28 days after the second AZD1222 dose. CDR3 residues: CASSLAGSYEQYF. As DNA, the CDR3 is TGTGCCAGCAGCTTGGCCGGTTCCTACGAGCAGTACTTC.